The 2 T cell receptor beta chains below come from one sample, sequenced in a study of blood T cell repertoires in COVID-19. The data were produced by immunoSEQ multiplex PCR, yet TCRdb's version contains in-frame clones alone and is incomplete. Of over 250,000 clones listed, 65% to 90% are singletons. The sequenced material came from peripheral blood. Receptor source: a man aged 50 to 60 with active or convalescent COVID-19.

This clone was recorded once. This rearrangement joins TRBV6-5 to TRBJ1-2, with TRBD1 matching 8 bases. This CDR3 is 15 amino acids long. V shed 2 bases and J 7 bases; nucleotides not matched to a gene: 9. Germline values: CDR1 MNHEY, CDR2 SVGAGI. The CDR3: CASSYAGGGVVGYTF. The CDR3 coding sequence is TGTGCCAGCAGTTACGCAGGGGGCGGGGTGGTTGGCTACACCTTC.

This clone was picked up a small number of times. As DNA, the CDR3 is TGTGCCAGCAGTTATTTGGGACAGGGGGCGCGGGGCTACACCTTC. It specifies CASSYLGQGARGYTF. V and J are TRBV6-5 and TRBJ1-2, with 12 bases aligning to TRBD1. CDR1 is MNHEY, CDR2 SVGAGI, per germline. This CDR3 has 15 residues. The trim removed 3 bases at V and 8 bases at J, leaving 7 bases unmatched.